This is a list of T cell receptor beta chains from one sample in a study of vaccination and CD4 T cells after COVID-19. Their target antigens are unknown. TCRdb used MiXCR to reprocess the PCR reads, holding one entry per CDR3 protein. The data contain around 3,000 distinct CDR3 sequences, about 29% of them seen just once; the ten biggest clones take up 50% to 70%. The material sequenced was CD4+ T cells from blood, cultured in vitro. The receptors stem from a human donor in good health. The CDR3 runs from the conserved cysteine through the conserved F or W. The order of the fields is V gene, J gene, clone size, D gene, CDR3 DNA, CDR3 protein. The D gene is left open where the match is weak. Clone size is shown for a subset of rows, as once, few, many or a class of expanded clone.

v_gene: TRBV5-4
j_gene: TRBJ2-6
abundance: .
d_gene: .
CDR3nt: TGTGCCAGCAGTCCCCCTGGGGCCAACGTCCTGACTTTC
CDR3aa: CASSPPGANVLTF

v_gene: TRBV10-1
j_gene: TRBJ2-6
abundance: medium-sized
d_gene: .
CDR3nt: TGCGCCAGCAGTGTTGAGCGACGCTCTGGGGCCAACGTCCTGACTTTC
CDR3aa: CASSVERRSGANVLTF

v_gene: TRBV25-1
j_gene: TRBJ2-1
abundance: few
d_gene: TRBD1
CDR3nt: TGTGCCAGCAGTGGTGCCGGGACAGGGGACTCCTACAATGAGCAGTTCTTC
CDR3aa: CASSGAGTGDSYNEQFF

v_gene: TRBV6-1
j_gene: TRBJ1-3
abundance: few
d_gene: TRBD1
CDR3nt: TGTGCCAGCAGGGGACAGAACTCTGGAAACACCATATATTTT
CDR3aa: CASRGQNSGNTIYF

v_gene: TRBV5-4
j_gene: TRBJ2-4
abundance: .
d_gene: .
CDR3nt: TGTGCCAGCAGCGTCGGGCCTCAGGATGTCAAAAACATTCAGTACTTC
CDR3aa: CASSVGPQDVKNIQYF

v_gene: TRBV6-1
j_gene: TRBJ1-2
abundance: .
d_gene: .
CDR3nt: TGTGCCAGCAGTGGGGAAACCCGAGGGGGAACTCAGGGGTTCTATGGCTACACCTTC
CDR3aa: CASSGETRGGTQGFYGYTF

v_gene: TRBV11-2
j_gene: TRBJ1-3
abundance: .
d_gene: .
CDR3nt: TGTGCCAGCAGCTTAGAAAGTCGACGTGGGGGAAACACCATATATTTT
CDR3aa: CASSLESRRGGNTIYF

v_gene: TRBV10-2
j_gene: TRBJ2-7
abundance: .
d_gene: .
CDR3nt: TGCGCCAGCAGGGATTGGACAGAGCAGTACTTC
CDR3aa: CASRDWTEQYF

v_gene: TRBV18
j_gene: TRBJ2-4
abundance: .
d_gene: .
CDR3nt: TGTGCCAGCTCACCACGTGTAACAGCCATTCAGTACTTC
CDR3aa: CASSPRVTAIQYF

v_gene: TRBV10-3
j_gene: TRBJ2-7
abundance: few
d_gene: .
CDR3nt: TGTGCCAGCAGTTACTCGTTAAGCGAGCAGTACTTC
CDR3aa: CASSYSLSEQYF

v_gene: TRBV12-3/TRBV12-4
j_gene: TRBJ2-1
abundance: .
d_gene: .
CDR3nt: TGTGCCAGCAGTTCAAGGGGGGCCTCTGAGCAGTTCTTC
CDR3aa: CASSSRGASEQFF

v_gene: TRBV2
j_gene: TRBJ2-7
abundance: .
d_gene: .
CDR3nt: TGTGCCAGCAGTTACGGTAGCGGCCCCTACGAGCAGTACTTC
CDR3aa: CASSYGSGPYEQYF

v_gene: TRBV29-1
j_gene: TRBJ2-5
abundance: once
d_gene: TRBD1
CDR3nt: TGCAGCGTGGGGACAGGGGAGACCCAGTACTTC
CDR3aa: CSVGTGETQYF

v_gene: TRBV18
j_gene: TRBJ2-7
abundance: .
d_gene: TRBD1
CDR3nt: TGTGCCAGCTCACCACCAAACAGGGGGCTCAGCGAGCAGTACTTC
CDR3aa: CASSPPNRGLSEQYF

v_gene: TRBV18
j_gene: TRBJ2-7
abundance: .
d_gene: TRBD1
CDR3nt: TGTGCCAGCTCACCGGGGACAGGGAGCTACGAGCAGTACTTC
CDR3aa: CASSPGTGSYEQYF

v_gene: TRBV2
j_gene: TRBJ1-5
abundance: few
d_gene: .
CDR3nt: TGTGCCAGCAGTGAACAGGTAAATCAGCCCCAGCATTTT
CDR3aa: CASSEQVNQPQHF

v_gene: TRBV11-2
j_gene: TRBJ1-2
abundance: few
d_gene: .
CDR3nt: TGTGCCAGCAGCTTAGAAGAGACGCGGGGCTACACCTTC
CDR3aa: CASSLEETRGYTF

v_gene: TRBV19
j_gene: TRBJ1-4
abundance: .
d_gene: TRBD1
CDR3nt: TGTGCCAGTAGTAGCCGGGGACAGTCTAGCGAAAAACTGTTTTTT
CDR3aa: CASSSRGQSSEKLFF

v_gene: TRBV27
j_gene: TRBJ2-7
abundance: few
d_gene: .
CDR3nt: TGTGCCACTTGGGATCCTCATCAAAGCTCCTACGAGCAGTACTTC
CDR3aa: CATWDPHQSSYEQYF

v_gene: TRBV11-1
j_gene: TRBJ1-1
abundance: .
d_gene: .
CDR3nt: TGTGCCAGCAGCACCCGGACAGAAAACACTGAAGCTTTCTTT
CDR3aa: CASSTRTENTEAFF

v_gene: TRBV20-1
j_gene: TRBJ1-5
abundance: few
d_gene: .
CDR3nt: TGCAGTGCTAGAGATCCGCGTGACGATCAGCCCCAGCATTTT
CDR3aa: CSARDPRDDQPQHF

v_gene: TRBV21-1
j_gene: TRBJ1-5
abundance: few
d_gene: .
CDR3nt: TGTGCCAGCGAGGACAGGGAACATCCTCCCCAGCATTTT
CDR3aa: CASEDREHPPQHF

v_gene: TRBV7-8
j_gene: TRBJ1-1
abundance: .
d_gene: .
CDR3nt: TGTGCCAGCAGCTCCCCGAAGACGGGAAACACTGAAGCTTTCTTT
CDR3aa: CASSSPKTGNTEAFF

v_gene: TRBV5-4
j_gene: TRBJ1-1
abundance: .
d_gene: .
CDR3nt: TGTGCCAGCAGCTTGGGAGCACCGAACATGAACACTGAAGCTTTCTTT
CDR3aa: CASSLGAPNMNTEAFF

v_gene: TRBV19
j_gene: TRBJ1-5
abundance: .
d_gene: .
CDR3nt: TGTGCCAGTAACGACGGATATAGCAATCAGCCCCAGCATTTT
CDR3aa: CASNDGYSNQPQHF

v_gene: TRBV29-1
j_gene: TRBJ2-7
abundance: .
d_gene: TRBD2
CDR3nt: TGCAGCGTCGGACTAGCGGGGAAAAACGAGCAGTACTTC
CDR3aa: CSVGLAGKNEQYF

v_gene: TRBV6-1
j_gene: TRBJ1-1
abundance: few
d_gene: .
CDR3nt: TGTGCCAGCAGTGAACAGGGTGTCGTGAACACTGAAGCTTTCTTT
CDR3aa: CASSEQGVVNTEAFF

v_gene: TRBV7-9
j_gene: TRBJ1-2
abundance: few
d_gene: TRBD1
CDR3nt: TGTGCCAGCAGCTTAGTTGACAGGGCAGACTATGGCTACACCTTC
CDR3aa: CASSLVDRADYGYTF

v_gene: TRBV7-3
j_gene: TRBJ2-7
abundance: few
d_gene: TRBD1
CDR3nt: TGTGCCAGCAGCTTAATTAGGGGGCACGAGCAGTACTTC
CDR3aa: CASSLIRGHEQYF

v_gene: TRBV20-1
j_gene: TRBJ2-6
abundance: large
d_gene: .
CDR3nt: TGCAGTGGCCAGTACCGGGGACTCTCTGGGGCCAACGTCCTGACTTTC
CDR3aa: CSGQYRGLSGANVLTF

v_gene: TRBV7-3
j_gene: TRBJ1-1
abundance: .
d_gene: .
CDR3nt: TGTGCCAGCAGCTTACTGGTGACTACTGAAGCTTTCTTT
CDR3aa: CASSLLVTTEAFF

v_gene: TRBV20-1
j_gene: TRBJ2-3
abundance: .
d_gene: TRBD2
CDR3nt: TGCAGTGCTAGAGACCCTAGCGGGGATATCTCTGGGCGGCAGTATTTT
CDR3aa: CSARDPSGDISGRQYF

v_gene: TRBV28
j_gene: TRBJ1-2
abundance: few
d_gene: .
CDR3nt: TGTGCCAGCATCCCCGTGGAGCCCGGCTATGGCTACACCTTC
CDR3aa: CASIPVEPGYGYTF

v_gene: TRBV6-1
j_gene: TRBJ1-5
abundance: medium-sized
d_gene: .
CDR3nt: TGTGCCGTTCCCGGGCCAGGGCTATCAAATCAGCCCCAGCATTTT
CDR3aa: CAVPGPGLSNQPQHF

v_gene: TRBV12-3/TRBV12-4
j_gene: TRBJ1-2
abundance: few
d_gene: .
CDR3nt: TGTGCCAGCAACTATGGTCGTGGGGGTAATGGCTACACCTTC
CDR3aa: CASNYGRGGNGYTF

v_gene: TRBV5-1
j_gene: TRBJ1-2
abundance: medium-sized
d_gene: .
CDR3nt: TGCGCCAGCAGCGCGGGGGGCTCAGCTAACTATGGCTACACCTTC
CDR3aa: CASSAGGSANYGYTF

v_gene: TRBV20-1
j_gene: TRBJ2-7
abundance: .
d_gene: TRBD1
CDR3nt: TGCAGTGCTAGAGGACTGGACAGGGCCCCCTACGAGCAGTACTTC
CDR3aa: CSARGLDRAPYEQYF

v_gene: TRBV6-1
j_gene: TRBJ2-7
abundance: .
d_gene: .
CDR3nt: TGTGCCAGCAGTGGAACCGGGACTCTACCCTACGAGCAGTACTTC
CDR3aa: CASSGTGTLPYEQYF

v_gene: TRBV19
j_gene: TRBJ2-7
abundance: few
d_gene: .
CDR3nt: TGTGCCAGTAGTATAGAGGTGGCAGGTGTCGAGCAGTACTTC
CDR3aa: CASSIEVAGVEQYF

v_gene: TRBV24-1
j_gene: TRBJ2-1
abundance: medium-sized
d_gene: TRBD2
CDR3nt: TGTGCCACCAGCAGCGGGGACCCCTACAATGAGCAGTTCTTC
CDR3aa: CATSSGDPYNEQFF

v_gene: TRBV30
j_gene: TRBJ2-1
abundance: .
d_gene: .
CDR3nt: TGTGCCTGGAGTGTAGACGCAGGGATGAGCTACAATGAGCAGTTCTTC
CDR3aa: CAWSVDAGMSYNEQFF

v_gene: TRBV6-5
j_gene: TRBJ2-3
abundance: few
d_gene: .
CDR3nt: TGTGCCAGCAGTTACTCCCTAACAGATACGCAGTATTTT
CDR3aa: CASSYSLTDTQYF

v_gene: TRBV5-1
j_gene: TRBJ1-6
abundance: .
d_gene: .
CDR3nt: TGCGCCAGCAGCTTGCTGCAAACCGACGGGGCCAGCAAAGGAGATAATTCACCCCTCCACTTT
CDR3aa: CASSLLQTDGASKGDNSPLHF

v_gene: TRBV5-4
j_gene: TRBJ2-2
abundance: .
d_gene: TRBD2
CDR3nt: TGTGCCAGCAGCCAAGGGACTAGCGGGAGTCGGACCGGGGAGCTGTTTTTT
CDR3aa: CASSQGTSGSRTGELFF

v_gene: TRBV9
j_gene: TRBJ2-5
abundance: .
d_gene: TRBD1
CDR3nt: TGTGCCAGCAGCCCATTGACAGGGGACCTACAAGAGACCCAGTACTTC
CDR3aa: CASSPLTGDLQETQYF

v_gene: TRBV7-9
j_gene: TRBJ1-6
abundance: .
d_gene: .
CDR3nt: TGTGCCAGCAGCCTATTAACAGGGATTAATTCACCCCTCCACTTT
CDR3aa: CASSLLTGINSPLHF

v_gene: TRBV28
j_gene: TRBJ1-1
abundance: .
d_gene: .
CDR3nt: TGTGCCAGCAGTCTCCCCCCCAGAAACACTGAAGCTTTCTTT
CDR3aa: CASSLPPRNTEAFF

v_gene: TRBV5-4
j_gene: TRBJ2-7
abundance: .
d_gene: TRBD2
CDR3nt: TGTGCCAGCAGCCCGGGACTAGCGGGATACGAGCAGTACTTC
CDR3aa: CASSPGLAGYEQYF

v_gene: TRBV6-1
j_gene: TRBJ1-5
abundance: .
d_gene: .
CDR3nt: TGTGCCAGCAGTGAAGCTTGGGGAGGGAATCAGCCCCAGCATTTT
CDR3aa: CASSEAWGGNQPQHF

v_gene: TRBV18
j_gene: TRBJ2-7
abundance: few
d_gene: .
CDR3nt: TGTGCCAGCTCACCAACGGTTTCGGATGCCGAGCAGTACTTC
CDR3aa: CASSPTVSDAEQYF

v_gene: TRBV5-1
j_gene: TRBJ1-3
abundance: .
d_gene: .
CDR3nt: TGCGCCAGCAGCGGCAGCGCCTGGGGAGGAAACACCATATATTTT
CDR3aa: CASSGSAWGGNTIYF

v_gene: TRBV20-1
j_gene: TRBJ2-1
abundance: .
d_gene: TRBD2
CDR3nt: TGCAGTGCTAGAAACCCACAGACTAGCGGATCCTACAATGAGCAGTTCTTC
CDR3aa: CSARNPQTSGSYNEQFF

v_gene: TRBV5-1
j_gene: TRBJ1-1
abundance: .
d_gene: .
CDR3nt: TGCGCCAGCACCCATACTGCAGGGAACACTGAAGCTTTCTTT
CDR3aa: CASTHTAGNTEAFF

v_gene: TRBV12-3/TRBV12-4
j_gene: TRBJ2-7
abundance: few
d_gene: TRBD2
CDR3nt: TGTGCCAGCAGTTTTGAAGCGGGAGGGAGCTCCTACGAGCAGTACTTC
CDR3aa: CASSFEAGGSSYEQYF

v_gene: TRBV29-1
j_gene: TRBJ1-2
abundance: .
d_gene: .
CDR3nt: TGCAGCGTTGAAGGCGTCGGTGGCTACACCTTC
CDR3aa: CSVEGVGGYTF

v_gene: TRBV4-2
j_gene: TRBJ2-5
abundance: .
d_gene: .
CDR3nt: TGTGCCAGCAGCCAAGATCGAGCGGGGACCCAGTACTTC
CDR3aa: CASSQDRAGTQYF

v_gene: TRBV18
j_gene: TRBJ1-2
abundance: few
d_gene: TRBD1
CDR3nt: TGTGCCAGCTCCCGAAGTAGGACAGGGATCGACCGAGGCTACACCTTC
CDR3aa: CASSRSRTGIDRGYTF